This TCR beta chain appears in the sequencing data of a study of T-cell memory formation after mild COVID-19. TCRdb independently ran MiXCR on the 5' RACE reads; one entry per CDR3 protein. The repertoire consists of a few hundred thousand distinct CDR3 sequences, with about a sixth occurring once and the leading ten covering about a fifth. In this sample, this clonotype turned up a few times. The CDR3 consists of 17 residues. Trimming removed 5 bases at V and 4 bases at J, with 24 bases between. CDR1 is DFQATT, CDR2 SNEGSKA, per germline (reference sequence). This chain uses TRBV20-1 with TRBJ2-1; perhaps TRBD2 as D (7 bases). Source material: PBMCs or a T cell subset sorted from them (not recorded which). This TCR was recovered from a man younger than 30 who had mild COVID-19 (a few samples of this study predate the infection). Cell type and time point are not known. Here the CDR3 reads CSADSPGGLPLYNEQFF. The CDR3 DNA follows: TGCAGTGCTGATTCCCCGGGGGGCCTCCCTCTTTACAATGAGCAGTTCTTC.